The present entry profiles one T cell receptor (beta chain) with its context. Produced via immunoSEQ multiplex PCR; TCRdb's table is partial and in-frame only. This sample has 15,000 to 20,000 clones; approximately 70% occur once, and the top ten carry approximately 10%. This CDR3 contains 15 residues. Between the trimmed V and J ends, which lost 1 base and 4 bases, there was a span of 12 bases. The germline gives CDR1 LGHNA, CDR2 YSLEER. This sample is drawn from a study of sequential checkpoint blockade in melanoma. The wider study: First-line arms were nivolumab then ipilimumab, or the reverse, randomized 1:1.

Specified treatment: randomized to nivolumab then ipilimumab (arm A) or the reverse (arm B). Patients had received no earlier DNA-damaging chemotherapy. PBMC sorting kept live CD3+CD8+ cells without CD19 or CD56. The sequence derives from a human donor with melanoma. The source material was CD8+ T cells sorted from blood (inferred from file names), sampled from a patient given nivolumab and ipilimumab in sequence. This sequence joins TRBV4-3 and TRBJ2-3; a weak D match, TRBD2 (5 bases). In DNA form, the CDR3 reads TGCGCCAGCAGCCAAGTAGAGAGAGCGGCAGATACGCAGTATTTT. This gives the protein CASSQVERAADTQYF.